The TCR beta chain under discussion was sequenced for a study of blood T cell repertoires in COVID-19. Study at large: The study drew acute and convalescent COVID-19 samples from the United States, Italy and Spain.

In the original analysis: Nucleated cell number was recorded as an estimate derived from reference gene primer amplification. Data came from immunoSEQ multiplex PCR; TCRdb stores just in-frame clones and leaves some out. The V and J calls and clone size come from that table; D and trimming were worked out from the DNA. The table has under 200,000 clones, about nine tenths seen once. This CDR3 spans 17 amino acids. In germline, CDR1 is SGHDT, CDR2 YYEEEE. The V and J ends lost 0 bases and 7 bases respectively, with 20 bases between them. The sample comprised peripheral blood. This chain links TRBV5-6 with TRBJ2-1; D possibly corresponds to TRBD1 (5 bases). This receptor was identified in a man younger than 30 with active or convalescent COVID-19. The CDR3 is CASSLEGGAAFRNEQFF. CDR3 coding DNA: TGTGCCAGCAGCTTGGAAGGTGGGGCGGCTTTTAGGAATGAGCAGTTCTTC.